The entry below describes one TCR beta chain. No fewer than 5.5 micrograms of total RNA were isolated from every sample. Primed by a sample-barcoded 5' primer and a J-beta primer mix, a second PCR proceeded for roughly 6 to 12 cycles. TCRdb independently ran MiXCR on the 5' RACE reads; one entry per CDR3 protein. Of 850,000 to 1,000,000 distinct CDR3 sequences listed, roughly 51% were seen once; the top ten hold 20% to 25%. The sample comes from a study of blood T cells in healthy people across ages. Sample: blood. This sequence originates from a woman aged 60 to 75 in good health.

CDR3 amino acids: CASSLQSRGKNNEQFF. CDR3 sequence (DNA): TGTGCCAGCAGTTTACAATCACGAGGAAAAAACAATGAGCAGTTCTTC. The genes are TRBV27 and TRBJ2-1; no reliable D call. Trimming removed 2 bases from V and 5 bases from J, with 16 bases in between. The CDR3 is 16 residues long. CDR1 and CDR2 from the germline V gene are MNHEY and SMNVEV (reference sequence).